These T cell receptor beta chains were read from a single sample in a study of blood T cell repertoires in COVID-19. Using immunoSEQ multiplex PCR, the repertoire was profiled, and TCRdb retains in-frame clones only, with some absent. The data hold 25,000 to 35,000 clones, with about 85% observed a single time. Sample: peripheral blood. All receptors come from a human donor in a cohort sampled during active COVID-19. Both conserved end residues are part of each CDR3. The order of the fields is CDR3 protein, CDR3 DNA, D gene, clone size, J gene, V gene. A D gene is named only where the DNA matches it firmly. Some rows mark clone size as missing; the rest say once, few, many or name a class of expanded clone.

CASSYRAVRGRDGYGYTF,TGTGCCAGCAGTTATAGGGCAGTGAGGGGGCGCGATGGCTATGGCTACACCTTC,TRBD1,-,TRBJ1-2,TRBV27
CASSFYGGRWETQYF,TGTGCCAGCAGCTTTTATGGGGGGAGGTGGGAGACCCAGTACTTC,-,-,TRBJ2-5,TRBV11-2
CASSPEYLNTEAFF,TGTGCCAGCTCACCAGAGTATTTGAACACTGAAGCTTTCTTT,-,-,TRBJ1-1,TRBV18
CASSQTGVTYNSPLHF,TGTGCCAGCAGCCAGACAGGGGTAACCTATAATTCACCCCTCCACTTT,TRBD1,once,TRBJ1-6,TRBV7-2
CASSLEMSYGYTF,TGCGCCAGCAGCTTAGAAATGAGCTATGGCTACACCTTC,-,-,TRBJ1-2,TRBV5-1
CASNAGGPYTDTQYF,TGTGCCAGCAACGCCGGGGGGCCCTACACAGATACGCAGTATTTT,-,-,TRBJ2-3,TRBV7-2
CASRRTGGAGNTEAFF,TGTGCCAGCAGAAGGACAGGGGGCGCGGGGAACACTGAAGCTTTCTTT,TRBD1,-,TRBJ1-1,TRBV7-2
CASTRAGGPYEQYF,TGTGCCAGCACAAGGGCGGGGGGCCCCTACGAGCAGTACTTC,TRBD2,-,TRBJ2-7,TRBV2
CASSSGQGDTEAFF,TGTGCCAGCAGCTCCGGACAGGGTGACACTGAAGCTTTCTTT,TRBD1,few,TRBJ1-1,TRBV7-9
CASSLDPSASYEQYF,TGTGCCAGCAGCTTAGATCCTAGCGCATCCTACGAGCAGTACTTC,-,-,TRBJ2-7,TRBV7-9
CASSLRTTSTDTQYF,TGTGCCAGCAGCTTGAGGACAACTAGCACAGATACGCAGTATTTT,-,-,TRBJ2-3,TRBV9
CASSPGQGPSYEQYF,TGCGCCAGCAGCCCTGGACAGGGGCCCTCCTACGAGCAGTACTTC,TRBD1,-,TRBJ2-7,TRBV4-1
CATSDLLGHSYSPLHF,TGTGCCACCAGTGATTTGTTAGGACATTCCTATTCACCCCTCCACTTT,-,-,TRBJ1-6,TRBV24-1
CASSSPPGETQYF,TGTGCCAGCAGCTCACCCCCGGGGGAGACCCAGTACTTC,-,-,TRBJ2-5,TRBV7-2
CASSQEPLGDTDGETQYF,TGTGCCAGCAGCCAAGAACCCTTGGGGGACACTGATGGGGAGACCCAGTACTTC,-,-,TRBJ2-5,TRBV3-1/TRBV3-2
CASSGHSSSGNTIYF,TGTGCCAGCAGTGGGCACAGCAGCTCTGGAAACACCATATATTTT,-,-,TRBJ1-3,TRBV28
CASSSAGGAPEAFF,TGTGCCAGCAGCTCAGCGGGGGGAGCTCCTGAAGCTTTCTTT,-,-,TRBJ1-1,TRBV7-3
CAWSVRQGYTF,TGTGCCTGGAGTGTACGCCAGGGCTACACCTTC,-,-,TRBJ1-2,TRBV30
CASRGLSTEAFF,TGTGCCAGCAGGGGGCTAAGCACTGAAGCTTTCTTT,-,-,TRBJ1-1,TRBV6-5
CASSQVGTRGSKVRETQYF,TGTGCCAGCAGCCAAGTGGGGACCAGGGGGTCCAAGGTCAGAGAGACCCAGTACTTC,TRBD1,few,TRBJ2-5,TRBV27
CASSSVGGADTEAFF,TGTGCCAGCAGCTCGGTCGGGGGTGCGGACACTGAAGCTTTCTTT,-,-,TRBJ1-1,TRBV5-4
CASSHMTGVNYGYTF,TGCGCCAGCAGCCACATGACAGGGGTTAACTATGGCTACACCTTC,TRBD1,-,TRBJ1-2,TRBV4-3
CSVRTGGDYGYTF,TGCAGCGTTCGGACAGGGGGGGACTATGGCTACACCTTC,TRBD1,-,TRBJ1-2,TRBV29-1
CASSYSGGGAVTQYF,TGTGCCAGCAGTTACTCTGGCGGGGGGGCCGTGACGCAGTATTTT,TRBD2,-,TRBJ2-3,TRBV6-5
CASSIRAENYEQYF,TGTGCCAGCTCAATCAGGGCCGAGAACTACGAGCAGTACTTC,-,once,TRBJ2-7,TRBV18
CASSPGTGGGYTF,TGTGCCAGCAGTCCCGGGACAGGAGGTGGCTACACCTTC,TRBD1,-,TRBJ1-2,TRBV6-5
CASSQGGQGEAFF,TGTGCCAGCAGCCAGGGGGGACAGGGCGAAGCTTTCTTT,TRBD1,-,TRBJ1-1,TRBV4-2
CASSSRTIYNEQFF,TGTGCCAGCAGCTCCCGGACTATCTACAATGAGCAGTTCTTC,-,-,TRBJ2-1,TRBV7-9
CASSYRLSGGASNEQFF,TGTGCCAGCAGTTACCGACTAAGCGGGGGGGCGTCAAATGAGCAGTTCTTC,TRBD2,-,TRBJ2-1,TRBV6-2/TRBV6-3
CASLPAGGTLYNEQFF,TGTGCCTCCCTGCCAGCGGGGGGAACACTCTACAATGAGCAGTTCTTC,TRBD2,medium-sized,TRBJ2-1,TRBV27
CASSLSRDNYGYTF,TGTGCCAGCAGTTTATCGAGAGATAACTATGGCTACACCTTC,-,-,TRBJ1-2,TRBV27
CAWSTGGDQPQHF,TGTGCCTGGTCGACGGGGGGCGATCAGCCCCAGCATTTT,-,few,TRBJ1-5,TRBV30
CASSYLTGPGELFF,TGTGCCAGCAGTTACCTGACAGGGCCCGGGGAGCTGTTTTTT,TRBD1,-,TRBJ2-2,TRBV6-2/TRBV6-3
CATSDLLEQFF,TGTGCCACCAGTGATTTGCTTGAGCAGTTCTTC,-,-,TRBJ2-1,TRBV24-1
CASSFRDFNEQFF,TGTGCCAGCAGTTTCCGGGACTTCAATGAGCAGTTCTTC,-,-,TRBJ2-1,TRBV12-3/TRBV12-4
CASSDRDSQYEQYF,TGTGCCAGCAGCGACCGGGACAGTCAGTACGAGCAGTACTTC,TRBD1,-,TRBJ2-7,TRBV7-8
CASSTQDRTYEQYF,TGTGCCAGTAGTACCCAGGACAGGACCTACGAGCAGTACTTC,TRBD1,once,TRBJ2-7,TRBV19
CASSTGTALQETQYF,TGCGCCAGCAGCACAGGGACGGCACTCCAAGAGACCCAGTACTTC,-,-,TRBJ2-5,TRBV5-1
CATARWRGGSETQYF,TGTGCCACGGCCCGGTGGCGGGGGGGCTCTGAGACCCAGTACTTC,TRBD2,-,TRBJ2-5,TRBV19
CASSVLRDRGPLNTIYF,TGTGCCAGCAGCGTACTCCGGGACAGGGGGCCGCTGAACACCATATATTTT,TRBD1,-,TRBJ1-3,TRBV3-1/TRBV3-2
CASVTSGGPGVETQYF,TGTGCCAGCGTTACTAGCGGGGGGCCGGGGGTGGAGACCCAGTACTTC,TRBD2,-,TRBJ2-5,TRBV7-9
CASARRGIVTGELFF,TGTGCCAGCGCCCGAAGGGGGATTGTGACCGGGGAGCTGTTTTTT,-,few,TRBJ2-2,TRBV3-1/TRBV3-2
CASSSTSPPRGYTF,TGCGCCAGCAGTTCGACTTCGCCCCCGCGAGGCTACACCTTC,-,-,TRBJ1-2,TRBV5-1
CASSQDRQGNNEQFF,TGTGCCAGCAGCCAAGATAGGCAGGGTAACAATGAGCAGTTCTTC,-,-,TRBJ2-1,TRBV3-1/TRBV3-2
CASSIFLAGAGYEQYF,TGTGCCAGTAGTATTTTCCTAGCGGGGGCCGGCTACGAGCAGTACTTC,TRBD2,-,TRBJ2-7,TRBV19
CASSLGSMNTEAFF,TGTGCCAGCAGCTTGGGCAGCATGAACACTGAAGCTTTCTTT,-,-,TRBJ1-1,TRBV7-9
CASSSQGYTDTQYF,TGTGCCAGCAGCTCCCAGGGGTACACAGATACGCAGTATTTT,-,-,TRBJ2-3,TRBV7-8